A single sample gave rise to the 20 T cell receptor beta chains below, sequenced in a study of blood T cell repertoires in COVID-19 (dated by TCRdb to 2019 to 2021). The receptor library was made with the immunoSEQ multiplex PCR assay. Not all clones reach the TCRdb copy of this immuneACCESS table, which keeps in-frame sequences only. Checked studies attribute under half of the gap to unresolved V genes and leave the rest unexplained. The sample profile shows approximately 89,000 clones; roughly 78% of them were found once. Roughly 21% of the sample goes to the ten largest clones. The specimen sequenced was peripheral blood. These receptors were taken from a woman of 80 years or more with acute or convalescent COVID-19.

This clone has just a few counts. The rearrangement links TRBV5-8 to TRBJ2-7; 7 bases agree with TRBD1. Germline lookup yields CDR1 SGHTS and CDR2 YDEGEE. This CDR3 region has 14 residues. Germline trimming cut 2 bases from V and 6 bases from J; bases unmatched to any gene: 8. In nucleotides, the CDR3 is TGTGCCAGCAGCTTTCGAGACAGGGTGTCCGAGCAGTACTTC. This gives the protein CASSFRDRVSEQYF.

The chain carries TRBV4-1 and TRBJ1-1; TRBD1 matches 9 bases. CDR1 and CDR2 from the germline V gene are MGHRA and YSYEKL. With V trimmed by 5 bases and J by 6 bases, 10 bases remained unmatched. The CDR3 covers 15 residues. This chain's CDR3 is CASSDARTGVPEAFF. As DNA, the CDR3 is TGCGCCAGCAGCGATGCTAGGACAGGGGTACCTGAAGCTTTCTTT.

The rearrangement uses TRBV12-3 or TRBV12-4 and TRBJ2-7; D is unclear. This CDR3 has 11 amino acids. The V end lost 4 bases, the J end lost 9 bases, and 10 bases lay between the germline ends. The CDR3 nucleotides are TGTGCCAGCAGTTGGGCTGAATGGCAGTACTTC. Translating it yields CASSWAEWQYF.

This clone was observed once. The chain couples TRBV7-3 to TRBJ2-1, with TRBD2 matching over 9 bases. Germline assignment: CDR1 SGHTA and CDR2 FQGTGA. This CDR3 has 15 amino acids. The J segment lost 8 bases and the V segment lost 1 base, leaving 6 bases of the junction unmatched. The CDR3: CASSLKAGGPHEQFF. CDR3 coding DNA: TGTGCCAGCAGCTTAAAGGCGGGGGGGCCACATGAGCAGTTCTTC.

The chain has TRBV3-1 (or the pseudogene TRBV3-2) and TRBJ2-1, with D possibly TRBD2 on 5 matching bases. The CDR3 consists of 14 residues. The V gene lost 0 bases and the J gene lost 7 bases, with 10 bases spanning the gap. Germline V lookup: CDR1 LGHDT, CDR2 YNNKEL (reference sequence). CDR3: CASSQDRGLNEQFF. Written as DNA, the CDR3 is TGTGCCAGCAGCCAAGATCGGGGTTTGAATGAGCAGTTCTTC.

This clone has a single count. The chain has TRBV5-1 and TRBJ2-6; TRBD1 agrees at 8 bases. The ends lost 5 bases at V and 2 bases at J; junction bases unmatched: 3. CDR1 is SGHRS and CDR2 is YFSETQ in the germline V gene. The CDR3 extends over 15 amino acids. This CDR3 is CASSWTGTGANVLTF. The CDR3 DNA reads TGCGCCAGCAGTTGGACAGGGACTGGGGCCAACGTCCTGACTTTC. The whole variable domain, remainder taken from reference TRBV5-1 and TRBJ2-6, is KAGVTQTPRYLIKTRGQQVTLSCSPISGHRSVSWYQQTPGQGLQFLFEYFSETQRNKGNFPGRFSGRQFSNSRSEMNVSTLELGDSALYLCASSWTGTGANVLTFGAGSRLTVL.

This clone was observed a handful of times. The CDR3, as DNA: TGTGCCAGCTCACCAGCAACAGGGGGCCGCGAGCAGTACTTC. Encoded protein: CASSPATGGREQYF. This sequence joins TRBV18 and TRBJ2-7; 9 bases match TRBD1. Germline V lookup: CDR1 KGHSH, CDR2 LQKENI. J lost 6 bases, V lost 2 bases, and 5 bases had no gene match. The CDR3 length is 14 residues. The full variable domain, completed using reference TRBV18 and TRBJ2-7, is NAGVMQNPRHLVRRRGQEARLRCSPMKGHSHVYWYRQLPEEGLKFMVYLQKENIIDESGMPKERFSAEFPKEGPSILRIQQVVRGDSAAYFCASSPATGGREQYFGPGTRLTVT.

This rearrangement joins TRBV9 to TRBJ2-5; TRBD2 aligns across 12 bases. The CDR3 sequence is 16 residues long. After removal of 4 bases from V and 3 bases from J, the junction contained 7 bases not matched to a gene. CDR1 and CDR2 from the germline V gene are SGDLS and YYNGEE. CDR3 nucleotide sequence: TGTGCCAGCAGCCTGAGGACTAGCGGGATGGAAGAGACCCAGTACTTC. Its translation is CASSLRTSGMEETQYF. Looking up the rest from reference TRBV9 and TRBJ2-5 gives the full variable domain: DSGVTQTPKHLITATGQRVTLRCSPRSGDLSVYWYQQSLDQGLQFLIQYYNGEERAKGNILERFSAQQFPDLHSELNLSSLELGDSALYFCASSLRTSGMEETQYFGPGTRLLVL.

The J gene is TRBJ2-2, the V gene TRBV7-6; 8 nucleotides match TRBD2. The CDR3 length is 16 residues. Germline CDR1 reads SGHVS; CDR2 reads FNYEAQ. The junction had 8 bases not matched to a gene; V was cut back by 8 bases and J by 0 bases. The CDR3 region is CASGPAGGPNTGELFF. CDR3 sequence (DNA): TGTGCCAGCGGACCCGCGGGGGGCCCGAACACCGGGGAGCTGTTTTTT.

The chain's CDR3 is CSVQDRDNEKLFF. The CDR3 bases are TGCAGCGTTCAGGACAGGGACAATGAAAAACTGTTTTTT. This chain connects TRBV29-1 to TRBJ1-4; TRBD1 aligns across 8 bases. The CDR3 covers 13 residues. Per the germline V gene, CDR1 is SQVTM and CDR2 is ANQGSEA. With V trimmed by 5 bases and J by 5 bases, 4 bases remained unmatched. Complete variable domain (other parts from reference TRBV29-1 and TRBJ1-4): SAVISQKPSRDICQRGTSLTIQCQVDSQVTMMFWYRQQPGQSLTLIATANQGSEATYESGFVIDKFPISRPNLTFSTLTVSNMSPEDSSIYLCSVQDRDNEKLFFGSGTQLSVL.

The V gene is TRBV15, the J gene TRBJ2-1; 13 nucleotides line up with TRBD2. CDR1 and CDR2 from the germline V gene are LNHNV and YYDKDF (reference sequence). V trimming: 6 bases; J trimming: 6 bases; junction bases outside the gene matches: 5. The CDR3 is made up of 15 amino acids. The CDR3 region has the DNA TGTGCCACCAGAAGGACTAGCGGGAGAGGCAATGAGCAGTTCTTC. This codes for CATRRTSGRGNEQFF.

The genes are TRBV11-3 and TRBJ2-5; TRBD2 is a possible D gene (6 bases). V dropped 1 base and J dropped 4 bases, with 16 bases sitting between them. Looked up from germline, CDR1 is SGHNT and CDR2 is YENEEA. CDR3 length: 16 residues. CDR3 coding DNA: TGTGCCAGCAGCTTAGGGCTCGAAGGGACTCGAGAGACCCAGTACTTC. As protein: CASSLGLEGTRETQYF.

This chain uses TRBV5-1 with TRBJ2-7; weak D call: TRBD1 (6 bases). The CDR3 spans 17 residues. V was cut by 4 bases and J by 2 bases, with 22 bases left in between. Germline V gene lookup returns CDR1 SGHRS and CDR2 YFSETQ. The CDR3, as DNA: TGCGCCAGCAGCCCTACACTCGGGACAAAAAGCACCTACGAGCAGTACTTC. This translates into CASSPTLGTKSTYEQYF.

The chain couples TRBV19 to TRBJ2-7, with D unclear. CDR1 is LNHDA, CDR2 SQIVND, per germline (reference sequence). The CDR3 runs 14 residues. Trimming removed 5 bases from V and 1 base from J, with 12 bases in between. The chain's CDR3 is CASSEPGLSYEQYF. In DNA, the CDR3 is TGTGCCAGTAGTGAACCTGGGCTATCCTACGAGCAGTACTTC.

The chain couples TRBV5-4 to TRBJ2-7, with 7 nucleotides matching TRBD1. The CDR3 has 14 residues. Germline loops: CDR1 SGHNT, CDR2 YYREEE (reference sequence). V shed 3 bases, J shed 5 bases, and the junction held 8 bases outside the gene matches. The CDR3 bases are TGTGCCAGCAGCTCCACGACAGGGTATAACGAGCAGTACTTC. Encoded protein: CASSSTTGYNEQYF.

The chain joins TRBV5-5 to TRBJ1-6; D is possibly TRBD1 (6 bases). Between the trimmed V and J ends, which lost 1 base and 0 bases, there was a span of 20 bases. The CDR3 spans 20 residues. From germline, CDR1 is SGHKS and CDR2 YYEKEE (reference sequence). CDR3: CASSLLPNHRAGSYNSPLHF. The CDR3 bases are TGTGCCAGCAGCTTGCTCCCCAATCACAGGGCAGGCTCCTATAATTCACCCCTCCACTTT.

This clone was detected only a few times. J is TRBJ1-1 and V is TRBV3-1 (or the pseudogene TRBV3-2); 8 positions agree with TRBD1. The CDR3 has 15 amino acids. From germline, CDR1 is LGHDT and CDR2 YNNKEL (reference sequence). V was pared by 2 bases and J by 5 bases, with 7 bases of the junction left unmatched. CDR3 DNA: TGTGCCAGCAGCCAATCGAACAGGGGGAGGACTGAAGCTTTCTTT. Encoded protein: CASSQSNRGRTEAFF.

The chain is built from TRBV25-1 and TRBJ1-2, with 9 positions matching TRBD1. Unmatched junction bases numbered 10, after V lost 2 bases and J lost 6 bases. This CDR3 region has 16 residues. The germline CDR1 and CDR2 sequences are MGHDK and SYGVNS. CDR3 protein: CASSERRVTGGDGYTF. The CDR3 DNA reads as TGTGCCAGCAGTGAACGGCGGGTAACAGGGGGCGATGGCTACACCTTC.

This clone appeared a single time. The V gene is TRBV2, the J gene TRBJ2-5; a possible D gene is TRBD1 (5 bases). The CDR3 covers 13 residues. Germline V lookup: CDR1 SNHLY, CDR2 FYNNEI. The ends were cut back, 7 bases at V and 3 bases at J, with 12 bases in the middle. This CDR3 reads CASNPSREETQYF. CDR3 DNA: TGTGCCAGCAACCCCTCCAGGGAAGAGACCCAGTACTTC.

The rearrangement links TRBV2 to TRBJ1-1, with TRBD1 as a possible D gene (5 bases). CDR1 SNHLY and CDR2 FYNNEI come from the germline V gene. This CDR3 has 13 amino acids. Between the trimmed V and J ends, which lost 7 bases and 5 bases, there was a span of 14 bases. In DNA form, the CDR3 reads TGTGCCAGCAATCAAAACGGGGGGACTGAAGCTTTCTTT. Its protein product is CASNQNGGTEAFF. Together with reference TRBV2 and TRBJ1-1, the CDR3 gives the full variable domain: EPEVTQTPSHQVTQMGQEVILRCVPISNHLYFYWYRQILGQKVEFLVSFYNNEISEKSEIFDDQFSVERPDGSNFTLKIRSTKLEDSAMYFCASNQNGGTEAFFGQGTRLTVV.